The sequence of this T cell receptor (beta chain) was determined in a study of blood T cell repertoires in COVID-19. Overall study context: Nucleic acid was either cDNA or gDNA, and it came from T cells, B-cell-depleted T cells, or PBMCs.

Germline values: CDR1 SGDLS, CDR2 YYNGEE. Trimming left V 4 bases short and J 3 bases short, with 14 bases between. The CDR3 contains 14 residues. Sequencing was performed with immunoSEQ multiplex PCR; in TCRdb, only in-frame clones are kept and a portion is missing. This table holds roughly 86,000 clones, about 85% found once. The sample comprised peripheral blood. The rearrangement uses TRBV9 and TRBJ2-7, with D possibly matching TRBD1 (6 bases). The sequence came from a woman older than 75 with COVID-19, enrolled during active disease. The CDR3 spells CASSSSTGLYEQYF. The CDR3 bases are TGTGCCAGCAGCTCTTCAACAGGGCTCTACGAGCAGTACTTC.